Listed here are 9 T cell receptor beta chains from one sample, sequenced in a study of technical replicates of blood from a handful of donors. TCRdb's table, derived via immunoSEQ multiplex PCR, lists solely in-frame clones and lacks some. The sample records nearly 90,000 clones, just under 95% being singletons. Source material: T cells isolated from PBMCs. The receptors derive from a human donor in good health.

This chain links TRBV6-4 with TRBJ2-1, with D possibly TRBD2 on 5 matching bases. The CDR3 covers 15 residues. Trimming left V 4 bases short and J 2 bases short, with 12 bases between. The germline gives CDR1 MRHNA, CDR2 SNTAGT. CDR3 in amino acids: CASSVSLVTYNEQFF. The CDR3 DNA follows: TGTGCCAGCAGTGTATCACTAGTTACCTACAATGAGCAGTTCTTC.

In DNA, the CDR3 is TGTGCCAGCAGTCCTCAACAGGGGTCTGATGAAGCTTTCTTT. This translates into CASSPQQGSDEAFF. The chain combines TRBV6-1 with TRBJ1-1; 7 bases fit TRBD1. Germline values: CDR1 MNHNS, CDR2 SASEGT. CDR3 length: 14 residues. The J segment lost 7 bases and the V segment lost 5 bases, leaving 10 bases of the junction unmatched.

CDR3 region: CASSVGGGRTEAFF. The CDR3 coding sequence is TGTGCCAGCAGCGTAGGGGGGGGGAGGACTGAAGCTTTCTTT. The V call is TRBV9, the J call TRBJ1-1, with D tentatively TRBD1 (5 bases). V shed 0 bases and J shed 5 bases, with 11 bases lying between them. The CDR3 consists of 14 residues. Germline assignment: CDR1 SGDLS and CDR2 YYNGEE.

This chain connects TRBV7-9 to TRBJ2-3; D remains ambiguous. The CDR3 has 12 residues. The V end was cut by 1 base, the J end by 7 bases, with 6 bases between. Germline V lookup: CDR1 SEHNR, CDR2 FQNEAQ (reference sequence). The CDR3 nucleotides read TGTGCCAGCAGCTTAGGGCCTTATACGCAGTATTTT. As protein: CASSLGPYTQYF.

V usage is TRBV28 and J usage is TRBJ1-1; D gene unclear. The germline V gene encodes CDR1 MDHEN and CDR2 SYDVKM. Trimming pared 3 bases from V and 5 bases from J, leaving 19 bases between. The CDR3 sequence is 16 residues long. In nucleotides, the CDR3 is TGTGCCAGCAGTTTTCTCCCGGGAAGGAGGAGGACTGAAGCTTTCTTT. Protein sequence: CASSFLPGRRRTEAFF.

The chain combines TRBV9 with TRBJ1-2; possibly TRBD1 for D (5 bases). V was pared by 4 bases and J by 1 base, with 14 bases between. From germline, CDR1 is SGDLS and CDR2 YYNGEE. The length of the CDR3 is 15 residues. CDR3 sequence reads: CASSPLLGVNYGYTF. DNA of the CDR3: TGTGCCAGCAGCCCCCTCTTAGGGGTTAACTATGGCTACACCTTC.

This chain joins TRBV7-9 and TRBJ2-2; D is ambiguous. V dropped 8 bases and J dropped 1 base, with 5 bases sitting between them. The CDR3 is made up of 12 amino acids. CDR1 and CDR2 (germline): SEHNR, FQNEAQ (reference sequence). Written as DNA, the CDR3 is TGTGCCAGCCGTCTGAACACCGGGGAGCTGTTTTTT. Translating it yields CASRLNTGELFF. The full variable domain, completed using reference TRBV7-9 and TRBJ2-2, is DTGVSQNPRHKITKRGQNVTFRCDPISEHNRLYWYRQTLGQGPEFLTYFQNEAQLEKSRLLSDRFSAERPKGSFSTLEIQRTEQGDSAMYLCASRLNTGELFFGEGSRLTVL.

The rearrangement links TRBV6-5 to TRBJ1-4; D remains unclear. CDR1 is MNHEY, CDR2 SVGAGI, per germline. The CDR3 covers 13 residues. V was cut by 6 bases and J by 7 bases, with 12 bases left in between. DNA for the CDR3: TGTGCCAGCAGCCTAAACCCCTCTGAAAAACTGTTTTTT. Its translation: CASSLNPSEKLFF.

The V gene is TRBV7-2, the J gene TRBJ1-2, with TRBD1 identical over 10 bases. CDR1 and CDR2 (germline): SGHTA, FQGNSA. The CDR3 runs to 14 residues. V was pared by 6 bases and J by 7 bases, with 8 bases of the junction left unmatched. The CDR3 DNA reads as TGTGCCAGCAGTCAAGACAGGGGGCTAGTTGGCTACACCTTC. Translating it yields CASSQDRGLVGYTF.